The source of this T cell receptor beta chain is a study of blood T cell repertoires in COVID-19. Study at large: The samples span acute and convalescent COVID-19 from the United States, Italy and Spain.

The table came from immunoSEQ multiplex PCR; TCRdb's copy has only in-frame clones and leaves some out. Here the sample spans under 70,000 clones, over 80% being singletons. Trimming removed 0 bases at V and 1 base at J, with 6 bases between. The germline V gene encodes CDR1 LGHNA and CDR2 YSLEER. The CDR3 contains 14 residues. Specimen: peripheral blood. This receptor was taken from a woman aged 55-69 years with active or convalescent COVID-19. This sequence joins TRBV4-3 and TRBJ1-1; D is unresolved. CDR3 nucleotide sequence: TGCGCCAGCAGCCAAGAATCAGAGAACACTGAAGCTTTCTTT. This translates into CASSQESENTEAFF.